Listed here are 24 T cell receptor beta chains from one sample, sequenced in a study of regulatory T cells in long-lasting Graves disease. Described time point: newly diagnosed GD, antithyroid drugs for less than 3 months. The TCR library was made from RNA that had been extracted from PBMCs in TRIzol. Both iRepertoire HTBI primers and Arm-PCR of CDR3 regions were used to build the TCR beta libraries. TCRdb processed the multiplex PCR reads anew with MiXCR; each CDR3 protein has one entry. The sample consists of some 410,000 distinct CDR3 sequences, around 15% of them appearing once. This sample also belongs to another study, concerning T cells in Graves' hyperthyroidism and ophthalmopathy.

Material: peripheral blood mononuclear cells (PBMCs), obtained at new diagnosis, from a patient treated with antithyroid drugs. Receptors were obtained from a young woman with Graves disease.

In its sample, this clonotype was seen a few times. This chain links TRBV7-9 with TRBJ2-2, with 10 positions matching TRBD2. J lost 5 bases, V lost 4 bases, and 4 bases had no gene match. CDR3 length equals 15 residues. Germline CDR1 is SEHNR and CDR2 is FQNEAQ (reference sequence). In nucleotides, the CDR3 is TGTGCCAGCAGCTCAAGCGGGAGGGCTACCGGGGAGCTGTTTTTT. It translates to CASSSSGRATGELFF.

This clonotype came up many times. CDR3 sequence (DNA): TGTGCCAGCAGTTTATGGGACAGGGGAAACACTGAAGCTTTCTTT. Its protein is CASSLWDRGNTEAFF. The chain is built from TRBV28 and TRBJ1-1; 9 bases agree with TRBD1. From germline, CDR1 is MDHEN and CDR2 SYDVKM. J was trimmed by 2 bases and V by 0 bases; bases with no gene match: 1. The CDR3 contains 15 residues.

This clonotype was detected only a few times. V and J are TRBV9 and TRBJ2-1; perhaps TRBD1 as D (5 bases). Germline V lookup: CDR1 SGDLS, CDR2 YYNGEE. Trimming pared 3 bases from V and 15 bases from J, leaving 25 bases between. The CDR3 has 15 amino acids. The CDR3 region is CASSGVTAEGVKLFF. In DNA, the CDR3 is TGTGCCAGCAGCGGGGTGACAGCAGAAGGGGTAAAGTTGTTCTTC.

This clonotype was recorded many times. The chain carries TRBV20-1 and TRBJ2-1; perhaps TRBD2 as D (5 bases). The CDR3 sequence is 15 residues long. V was clipped by 6 bases and J by 2 bases, with 17 bases between them. Germline CDR1 and CDR2: DFQATT and SNEGSKA (reference sequence). The CDR3 region is CSARSPGIPYNEQFF. The CDR3 region has the DNA TGCAGTGCCCGGTCCCCCGGGATCCCCTACAATGAGCAGTTCTTC.

In regard to this clonotype: A single base is all that separates this from a far larger clone, so a read error is likely. The J gene is TRBJ2-7, the V gene TRBV28; a weak D match, TRBD1 (6 bases). Germline V gene data show CDR1 as MDHEN and CDR2 as SYDVKM. The CDR3 has 16 residues. With 3 bases removed from V and 7 bases from J, the gap between germline ends came to 22 bases. This CDR3 is CASSFSGTTGYNEQYF. The DNA for the CDR3 is TGTGCCAGCAGTTTCTCCGGGACGACAGGATACAATGAGCAGTACTTC. The full variable domain, rest sourced from reference TRBV28 and TRBJ2-7, is DVKVTQSSRYLVKRTGEKVFLECVQDMDHENMFWYRQDPGLGLRLIYFSYDVKMKEKGDIPEGYSVSREKKERFSLILESASTNQTSMYLCASSFSGTTGYNEQYFGPGTRLTVT.

This clonotype was seen only a few times. This rearrangement joins TRBV6-1 to TRBJ2-3; TRBD2 aligns across 8 bases. V was pared by 6 bases and J by 2 bases, with 10 bases of the junction left unmatched. This CDR3 contains 16 residues. Germline CDR1 reads MNHNS; CDR2 reads SASEGT. The CDR3 DNA follows: TGTGCCAGCAGGTTCTTCGCTAGCGGGTTCACAGATACGCAGTATTTT. This gives the protein CASRFFASGFTDTQYF.

The table lists this clonotype with many counts. This chain uses TRBV20-1 with TRBJ2-5, with 9 bases identical to TRBD2. Germline V lookup: CDR1 DFQATT, CDR2 SNEGSKA (reference sequence). The CDR3 is made up of 15 amino acids. With 0 bases clipped from V and 5 bases from J, the junction kept 7 bases outside the gene matches. The CDR3 sequence: CSAREGIAGVETQYF. DNA of the CDR3: TGCAGTGCTAGAGAGGGAATAGCGGGAGTGGAGACCCAGTACTTC.

This clonotype was recorded at least ten times. V gene TRBV28 combines with J gene TRBJ2-5; the D gene is possibly TRBD2 (5 bases). This CDR3 has 13 residues. Trimming took off 3 bases at V and 0 bases at J, with 5 bases between the two ends. The germline CDR1 and CDR2 sequences are MDHEN and SYDVKM. The CDR3 is CASSLDYQETQYF. CDR3 bases: TGTGCCAGCAGTTTGGACTACCAAGAGACCCAGTACTTC.

This chain connects TRBV5-1 to TRBJ2-3, with TRBD2 matching 12 bases. V gave up 4 bases and J gave up 2 bases; unmatched junction bases: 5. This CDR3 is 16 amino acids long. Germline V gene sequence: CDR1 SGHRS, CDR2 YFSETQ. In DNA form, the CDR3 reads TGCGCCAGCAGCCGGACTAGCGGGAAAGTCACAGATACGCAGTATTTT. Translation gives CASSRTSGKVTDTQYF.

At least ten counts were recorded for this clonotype. The V gene is TRBV5-1, the J gene TRBJ1-1, with a possible D match to TRBD1 (6 bases). The length of the CDR3 is 14 residues. V gave up 4 bases and J gave up 0 bases, with 10 bases separating them. Per germline, CDR1 SGHRS and CDR2 YFSETQ. The CDR3 here is CASSRGAMNTEAFF. CDR3 bases: TGCGCCAGCAGCAGGGGGGCCATGAACACTGAAGCTTTCTTT.

Notes on this clonotype: A read error likely explains this, since a far larger clone differs by one base. This chain links TRBV6-1 with TRBJ2-1; possible D gene TRBD2, 6 bases. This CDR3 has 15 residues. Germline V lookup: CDR1 MNHNS, CDR2 SASEGT. V lost 6 bases, J lost 3 bases, and 15 bases lay in between. CDR3 sequence: CASSVTSTLYNEQFF. For the CDR3, the DNA is TGTGCCAGCAGCGTCACTAGCACCCTCTACAATGAGCAGTTCTTC.

The chain employs TRBV11-2 and TRBJ2-1; 9 positions match TRBD2. With V trimmed by 5 bases and J by 3 bases, 11 bases remained unmatched. CDR1 and CDR2 from the germline V gene are SGHAT and FQNNGV. The CDR3 has 17 residues. CDR3 nucleotide sequence: TGTGCCAGCAGCCCCCCCTCTAGCGGGGCCTTCTACAATGAGCAGTTCTTC. Translated: CASSPPSSGAFYNEQFF.

On this clonotype itself: This probably arose from a read error, given a far larger clone one base away. The genes are TRBV11-2 and TRBJ2-1, with 7 bases lining up with TRBD2. Germline V gene sequence: CDR1 SGHAT, CDR2 FQNNGV. This CDR3 contains 15 residues. Unmatched junction bases numbered 9, after V lost 0 bases and J lost 10 bases. DNA for the CDR3: TGTGCCAGCAGCTTAGAAGCGGGGCCACCCTACGAGCAGTTCTTC. Encoded protein: CASSLEAGPPYEQFF.

This clonotype was observed at least ten times. This sequence joins TRBV6-1 and TRBJ2-7; the D is unclear. The V gene lost 0 bases and the J gene lost 0 bases, with 9 bases spanning the gap. The CDR3 extends over 15 amino acids. Germline CDR1 is MNHNS and CDR2 is SASEGT. CDR3 nucleotides: TGTGCCAGCAGTGAAGCTGAGCCAGCCTCCTACGAGCAGTACTTC. Translated, it gives CASSEAEPASYEQYF.

V is TRBV29-1 and J is TRBJ1-5; 7 bases match TRBD1. The CDR3 loop spans 14 amino acids. Germline V lookup: CDR1 SQVTM, CDR2 ANQGSEA. Trimming cost V 3 bases and J 2 bases; bases outside gene matches: 4. The CDR3 here is CSVEETGGNQPQHF. The CDR3 DNA follows: TGCAGCGTTGAGGAAACAGGGGGCAATCAGCCCCAGCATTTT.

The chain couples TRBV20-1 to TRBJ2-2; D is ambiguous. The germline V gene has CDR1 DFQATT and CDR2 SNEGSKA (reference sequence). This CDR3 contains 11 residues. The V gene lost 3 bases and the J gene lost 6 bases, with 5 bases spanning the gap. Here the CDR3 reads CSASSPGELFF. The CDR3 coding sequence is TGCAGTGCTAGCAGCCCCGGGGAGCTGTTTTTT.

Notes on this clonotype: The likely explanation is a read error, given a far larger clone one base away. The rearrangement joins TRBV7-9 to TRBJ2-7; 8 bases match TRBD1. V shed 11 bases and J 1 base; nucleotides not matched to a gene: 28. CDR1 and CDR2 (germline): SEHNR, FQNEAQ (reference sequence). The CDR3 sequence is 20 residues long. The CDR3 DNA reads TGTGCCTGGAGTAACATCGCACCAACAGGGGGATTCCGCTCGTCCTACGAGCAGTACTTC. Translating it yields CAWSNIAPTGGFRSSYEQYF.

As regards this clonotype: A much larger clonotype is one base distant, so this may be a read error. The rearrangement links TRBV19 to TRBJ2-1; 10 bases agree with TRBD1. This CDR3 has 15 residues. Germline values: CDR1 LNHDA, CDR2 SQIVND (reference sequence). After removal of 9 bases from V and 13 bases from J, the junction contained 18 bases not matched to a gene. This chain's CDR3 is CASGRTGGDQETQFF. The DNA for the CDR3 is TGTGCCAGCGGTCGGACAGGGGGGGATCAAGAGACCCAGTTCTTC.

The J gene is TRBJ2-7, the V gene TRBV12-3 or TRBV12-4; tentatively, D is TRBD1 or TRBD2 (6 bases each). The V end was cut by 8 bases, the J end by 4 bases, with 18 bases between. The CDR3 runs to 14 residues. CDR3 in amino acids: CASSRGGGFYEQYF. CDR3 nucleotide sequence: TGTGCCAGCTCGAGAGGGGGAGGCTTTTACGAGCAGTACTTC.

This clonotype has a count of ten or more. V usage is TRBV29-1 and J usage is TRBJ1-1, with 7 nucleotides matching TRBD1. The CDR3 has 14 amino acids. Trimming at V came to 2 bases and at J to 0 bases, leaving 3 bases not matched to a gene. CDR1 and CDR2 from the germline V gene are SQVTM and ANQGSEA. The chain's CDR3 is CSVEPGTVNTEAFF. CDR3 in DNA: TGCAGCGTTGAACCTGGGACAGTGAACACTGAAGCTTTCTTT.

This chain joins TRBV25-1 and TRBJ2-1; tentative D call: TRBD2 (6 bases). This CDR3 region has 15 residues. V lost 3 bases and J 8 bases, leaving 17 bases between the germline ends. Germline assignment: CDR1 MGHDK and CDR2 SYGVNS. CDR3 coding DNA: TGTGCCAGCAGTGATGTACTAGCAGGCGGCGATGAGCAGTTCTTC. Translation gives CASSDVLAGGDEQFF.

The rearrangement links TRBV29-1 to TRBJ2-2; D is possibly TRBD1 or TRBD2 (5 bases each). V lost 6 bases, J lost 0 bases, and 11 bases lay in between. The germline V gene has CDR1 SQVTM and CDR2 ANQGSEA. The CDR3 covers 14 residues. The CDR3 DNA is TGCAGCGTCTTGGGGGAGACGAACACCGGGGAGCTGTTTTTT. Its translation: CSVLGETNTGELFF.

The sample holds many counts of this clonotype. This rearrangement joins TRBV27 to TRBJ1-1; D may be TRBD1 (6 bases). Trimming shortened V by 4 bases and J by 0 bases, and 9 bases separated the two germline ends. CDR3 length: 14 residues. The germline V gene has CDR1 MNHEY and CDR2 SMNVEV (reference sequence). The DNA of the CDR3 is TGTGCCAGCAGTTCCCGGACAGTGAACACTGAAGCTTTCTTT. Translating gives CASSSRTVNTEAFF.

The CDR3 DNA sequence: TGTGCTAGTGGGCTCAACAGTAACACTGAAGCTTTCTTT. Translation gives CASGLNSNTEAFF. This chain links TRBV12-5 with TRBJ1-1; D remains unclear. The V and J ends lost 6 bases and 2 bases respectively, with 10 bases between them. The CDR3 runs to 13 residues. The germline V gene has CDR1 LGHNT and CDR2 FRNRAP.